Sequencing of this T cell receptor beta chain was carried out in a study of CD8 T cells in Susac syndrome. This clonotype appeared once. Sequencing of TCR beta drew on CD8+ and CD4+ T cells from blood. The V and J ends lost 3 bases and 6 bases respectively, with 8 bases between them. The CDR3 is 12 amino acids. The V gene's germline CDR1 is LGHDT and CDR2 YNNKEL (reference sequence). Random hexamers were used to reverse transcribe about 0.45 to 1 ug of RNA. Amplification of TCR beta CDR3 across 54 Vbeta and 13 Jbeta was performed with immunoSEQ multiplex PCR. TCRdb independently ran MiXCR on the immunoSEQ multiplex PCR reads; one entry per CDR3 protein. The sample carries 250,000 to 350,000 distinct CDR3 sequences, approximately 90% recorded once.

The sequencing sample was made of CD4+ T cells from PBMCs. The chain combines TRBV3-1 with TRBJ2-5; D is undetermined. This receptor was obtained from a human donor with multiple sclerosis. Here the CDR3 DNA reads TGTGCCAGCAGCCAGTCAAGCAAGACCCAGTACTTC. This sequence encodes CASSQSSKTQYF.